What follows is one T cell receptor (beta chain) and its context. The antigen is not known. The data originate from a study of CD8 T cells in ankylosing spondylitis. This CDR3 has 15 residues. V was shortened by 6 bases and J by 1 base, with 15 bases between the two germline ends. Overall study results and limits: The authors reported significant enrichment of disease-linked clones in matched ankylosing spondylitis synovial fluid. Clones linked to disease, bearing a CD8+ phenotype, were relatively rare in peripheral blood.

5'-RACE, quantitative and with molecular barcodes, yielded the TCR beta libraries. TCRdb itself ran the 5' RACE reads through MiXCR, one entry per CDR3 protein. Of about 280,000 distinct CDR3 sequences listed, 20% are singletons. Sequencing was done on a sample of blood, either unsorted or a sorted T cell fraction (not recorded which). The V call is TRBV12-3 or TRBV12-4, the J call TRBJ2-5; no firm D call. The TCR comes from a male donor with ankylosing spondylitis or in good health (not recorded which). The CDR3 loop reads CASSTLGAPQETQYF. The CDR3 DNA reads TGTGCCAGCAGCACCCTCGGAGCACCCCAAGAGACCCAGTACTTC.